Sequencing of this T cell receptor (beta chain) was carried out in a study of molecular identifiers for immune sequencing clone quantification. Looked up from germline, CDR1 is LNHDA and CDR2 is SQIVND (reference sequence). The CDR3 has 16 residues. V lost 3 bases and J lost 8; bases outside the gene matches: 11. Comments on this clonotype: A much larger clone sits a single nucleotide away, making a read error possible.

TCRdb ran MiXCR on the PCR reads and lists one entry per CDR3 protein. The table has about 300,000 distinct CDR3 sequences, 20% to 25% seen once; the top ten hold approximately 0.84%. This clonotype was sampled from a human donor in good health. Some libraries in this study had Jurkat cell RNA spiked in. Sample: naive CD8+ T cells from blood, with Jurkat cell RNA spiked in. The subset was: FACS-sorted CD8+CD4-CCR7+CD45RA+ naive T cells. The chain carries TRBV19 and TRBJ2-1; TRBD2 matches at 9 bases. This CDR3 is CASSMGGRALADEQFF. Here the CDR3 DNA reads TGTGCCAGTAGTATGGGCGGGAGGGCCCTCGCCGATGAGCAGTTCTTC. Combining the CDR3 with reference TRBV19 and TRBJ2-1 gives the whole variable domain DGGITQSPKYLFRKEGQNVTLSCEQNLNHDAMYWYRQDPGQGLRLIYYSQIVNDFQKGDIAEGYSVSREKKESFPLTVTSAQKNPTAFYLCASSMGGRALADEQFFGPGTRLTVL.